This T cell receptor beta chain is from a study of blood T cell repertoires in COVID-19. Whole-study context: Samples of COVID-19 (acute and convalescent) were obtained from the United States, Italy and Spain.

This CDR3 comprises 13 residues. The germline V gene has CDR1 LGHDT and CDR2 YNNKEL (reference sequence). V trimming: 0 bases; J trimming: 5 bases; junction bases outside the gene matches: 1. The table came from immunoSEQ multiplex PCR; TCRdb's copy has only in-frame clones and leaves some out. Of roughly 400,000 clones listed, 80% to 90% are singletons. Sequencing was carried out using PBMCs or T cells enriched from blood (not recorded which). This clonotype was obtained from a young man who had recovered from COVID-19. The chain recombines TRBV3-1 (or the pseudogene TRBV3-2) with TRBJ2-7; TRBD1 agrees at 7 bases. CDR3 nucleotides: TGTGCCAGCAGCCAAGAAGGGGGCGACGAGCAGTACTTC. Amino acid sequence: CASSQEGGDEQYF.